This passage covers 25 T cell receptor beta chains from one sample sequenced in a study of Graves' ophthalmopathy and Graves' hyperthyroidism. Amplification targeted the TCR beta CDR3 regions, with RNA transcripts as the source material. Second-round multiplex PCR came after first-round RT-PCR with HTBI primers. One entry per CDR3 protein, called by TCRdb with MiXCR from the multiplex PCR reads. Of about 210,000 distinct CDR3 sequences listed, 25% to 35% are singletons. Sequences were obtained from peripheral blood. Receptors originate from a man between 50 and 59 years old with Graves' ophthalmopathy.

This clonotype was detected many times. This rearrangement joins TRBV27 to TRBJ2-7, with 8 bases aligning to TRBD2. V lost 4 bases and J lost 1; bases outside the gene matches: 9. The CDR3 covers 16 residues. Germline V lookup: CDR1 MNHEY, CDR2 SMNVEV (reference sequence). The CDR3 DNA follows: TGTGCCAGCAGTTCCCCCGGACTAGCCGGTTCCTACGAGCAGTACTTC. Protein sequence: CASSSPGLAGSYEQYF.

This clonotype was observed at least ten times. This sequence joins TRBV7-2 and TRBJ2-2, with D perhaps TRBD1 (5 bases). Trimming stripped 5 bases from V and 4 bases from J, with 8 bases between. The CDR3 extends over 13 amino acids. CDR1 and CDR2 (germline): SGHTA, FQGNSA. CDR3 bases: TGTGCCAGCAGCCGGACACTCACCGGGGAGCTGTTTTTT. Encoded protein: CASSRTLTGELFF.

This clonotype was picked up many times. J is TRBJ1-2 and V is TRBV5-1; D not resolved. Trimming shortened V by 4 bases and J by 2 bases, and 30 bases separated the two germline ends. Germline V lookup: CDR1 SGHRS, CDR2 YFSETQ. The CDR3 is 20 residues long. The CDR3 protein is CASSLNPHSMSFGSNYGYTF. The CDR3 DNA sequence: TGCGCCAGCAGCCTCAACCCCCACAGCATGAGCTTCGGATCCAACTATGGCTACACCTTC.

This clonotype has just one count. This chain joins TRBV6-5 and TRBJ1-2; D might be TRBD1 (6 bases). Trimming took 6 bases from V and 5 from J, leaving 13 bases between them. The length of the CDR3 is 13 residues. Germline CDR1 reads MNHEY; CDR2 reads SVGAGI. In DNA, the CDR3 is TGTGCCAGCAGCTACAGGGACTGGTATGGCTACACCTTC. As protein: CASSYRDWYGYTF.

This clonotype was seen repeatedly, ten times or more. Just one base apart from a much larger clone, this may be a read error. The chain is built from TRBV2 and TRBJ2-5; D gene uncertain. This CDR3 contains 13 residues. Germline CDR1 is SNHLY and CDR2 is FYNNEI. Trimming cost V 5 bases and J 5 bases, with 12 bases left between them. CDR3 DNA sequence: TGTGCCAGCAGTAAACTACCATCGGAGACCCAGTACTTC. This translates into CASSKLPSETQYF. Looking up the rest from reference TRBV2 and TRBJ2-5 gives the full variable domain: EPEVTQTPSHQVTQMGQEVILRCVPISNHLYFYWYRQILGQKVEFLVSFYNNEISEKSEIFDDQFSVERPDGSNFTLKIRSTKLEDSAMYFCASSKLPSETQYFGPGTRLLVL.

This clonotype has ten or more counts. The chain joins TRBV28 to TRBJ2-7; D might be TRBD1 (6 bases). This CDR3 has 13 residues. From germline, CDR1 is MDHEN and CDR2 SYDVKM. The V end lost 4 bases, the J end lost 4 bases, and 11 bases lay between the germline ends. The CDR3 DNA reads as TGTGCCAGCAGTTCCCCCGACAGGTACGAGCAGTACTTC. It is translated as CASSSPDRYEQYF.

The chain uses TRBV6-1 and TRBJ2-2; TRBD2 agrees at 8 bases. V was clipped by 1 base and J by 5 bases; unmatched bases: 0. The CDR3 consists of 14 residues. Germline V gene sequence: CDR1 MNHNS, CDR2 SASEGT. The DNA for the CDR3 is TGTGCCAGCAGTGAAGGACTAGCGACCGGGGAGCTGTTTTTT. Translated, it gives CASSEGLATGELFF.

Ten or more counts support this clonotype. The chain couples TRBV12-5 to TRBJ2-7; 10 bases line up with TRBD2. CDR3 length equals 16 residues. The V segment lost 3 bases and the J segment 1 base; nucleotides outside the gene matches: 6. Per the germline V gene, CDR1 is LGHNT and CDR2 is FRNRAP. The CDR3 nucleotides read TGTGCTAGTGGTTTCCTAGCGGGAGTATCTTCCTACGAGCAGTACTTC. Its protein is CASGFLAGVSSYEQYF.

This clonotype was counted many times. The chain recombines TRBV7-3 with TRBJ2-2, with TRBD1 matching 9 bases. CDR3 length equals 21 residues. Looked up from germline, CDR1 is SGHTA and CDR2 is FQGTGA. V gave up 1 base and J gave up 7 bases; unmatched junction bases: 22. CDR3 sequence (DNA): TGTGCCAGCAGCTTAATTGGTCCGAACTCCCGGGACAGGGATAAATTCGGGGAGCTGTTTTTT. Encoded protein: CASSLIGPNSRDRDKFGELFF. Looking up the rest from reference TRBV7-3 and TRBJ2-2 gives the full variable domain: GAGVSQTPSNKVTEKGKYVELRCDPISGHTALYWYRQSLGQGPEFLIYFQGTGAADDSGLPNDRFFAVRPEGSVSTLKIQRTERGDSAVYLCASSLIGPNSRDRDKFGELFFGEGSRLTVL.

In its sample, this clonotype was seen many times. CDR3 residues: CASSLLGELFF. CDR3 DNA: TGTGCCAGCAGCCTCCTGGGGGAGCTGTTTTTT. The J gene is TRBJ2-2, the V gene TRBV3-1; no definite D call. The CDR3 totals 11 residues. Germline lookup yields CDR1 LGHDT and CDR2 YNNKEL (reference sequence). The V and J ends lost 4 bases and 8 bases respectively, with 5 bases between them.

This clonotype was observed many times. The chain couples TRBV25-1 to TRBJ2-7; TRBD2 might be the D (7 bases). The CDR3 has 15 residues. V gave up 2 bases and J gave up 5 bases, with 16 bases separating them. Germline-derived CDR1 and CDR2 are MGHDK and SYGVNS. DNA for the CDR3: TGTGCCAGCAGTGAAATTGGGGGGGGCATCAACGAGCAGTACTTC. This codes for CASSEIGGGINEQYF.

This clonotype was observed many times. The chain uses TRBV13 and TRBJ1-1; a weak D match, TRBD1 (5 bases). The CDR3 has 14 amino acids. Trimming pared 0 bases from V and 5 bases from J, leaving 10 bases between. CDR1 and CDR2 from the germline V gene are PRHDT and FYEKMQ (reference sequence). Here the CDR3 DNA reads TGTGCCAGCAGCTTAGGGCAGGGAACAACTGAAGCTTTCTTT. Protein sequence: CASSLGQGTTEAFF.

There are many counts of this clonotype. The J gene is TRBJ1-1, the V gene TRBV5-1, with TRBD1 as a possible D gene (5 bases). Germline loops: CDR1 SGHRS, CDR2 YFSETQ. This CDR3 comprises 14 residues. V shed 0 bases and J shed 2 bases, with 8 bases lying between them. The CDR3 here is CASSLGQFNTEAFF. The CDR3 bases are TGCGCCAGCAGCTTGGGACAGTTTAACACTGAAGCTTTCTTT.

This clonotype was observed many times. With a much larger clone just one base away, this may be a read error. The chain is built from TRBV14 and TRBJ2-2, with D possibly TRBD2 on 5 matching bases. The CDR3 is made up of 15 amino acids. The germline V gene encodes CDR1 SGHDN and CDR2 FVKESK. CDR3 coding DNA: TGTGCCAGCAGCCAAGAATGGGGATGGACCGGGGAGCCGTTTTTT. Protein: CASSQEWGWTGEPFF.

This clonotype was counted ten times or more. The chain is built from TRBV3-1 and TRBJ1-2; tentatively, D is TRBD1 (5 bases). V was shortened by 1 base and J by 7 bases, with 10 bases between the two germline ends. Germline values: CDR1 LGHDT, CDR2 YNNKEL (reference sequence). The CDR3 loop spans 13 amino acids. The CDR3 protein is CASSQVTDRGYTF. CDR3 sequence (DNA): TGTGCCAGCAGCCAAGTGACAGACCGTGGCTACACCTTC. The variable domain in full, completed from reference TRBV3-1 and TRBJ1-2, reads DTAVSQTPKYLVTQMGNDKSIKCEQNLGHDTMYWYKQDSKKFLKIMFSYNNKELIINETVPNRFSPKSPDKAHLNLHINSLELGDSAVYFCASSQVTDRGYTFGSGTRLTVV.

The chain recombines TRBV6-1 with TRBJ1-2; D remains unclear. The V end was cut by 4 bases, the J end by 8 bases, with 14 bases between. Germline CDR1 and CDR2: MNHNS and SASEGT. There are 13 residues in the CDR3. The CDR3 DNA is TGTGCCAGCAGTGGCGCGGGTATCGTCGGCTACACCTTC. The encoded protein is CASSGAGIVGYTF.

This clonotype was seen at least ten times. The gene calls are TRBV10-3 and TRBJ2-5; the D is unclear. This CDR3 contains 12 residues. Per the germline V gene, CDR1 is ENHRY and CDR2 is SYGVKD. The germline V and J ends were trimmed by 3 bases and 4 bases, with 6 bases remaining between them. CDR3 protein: CAISERAETQYF. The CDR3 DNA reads TGTGCCATCAGTGAAAGGGCAGAGACCCAGTACTTC.

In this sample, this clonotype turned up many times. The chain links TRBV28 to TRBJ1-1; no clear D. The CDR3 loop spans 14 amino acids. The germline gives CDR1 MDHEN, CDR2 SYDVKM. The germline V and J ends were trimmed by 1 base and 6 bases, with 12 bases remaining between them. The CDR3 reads CASSLYTDDAEAFF. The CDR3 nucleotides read TGTGCCAGCAGTTTATATACCGACGACGCTGAAGCTTTCTTT.

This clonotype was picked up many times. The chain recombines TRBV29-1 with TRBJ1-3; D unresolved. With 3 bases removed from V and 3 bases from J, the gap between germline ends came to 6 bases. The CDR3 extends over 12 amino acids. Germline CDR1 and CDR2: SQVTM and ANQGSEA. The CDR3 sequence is CSVEGLGNTIYF. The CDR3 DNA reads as TGCAGCGTTGAGGGTCTTGGAAACACCATATATTTT.

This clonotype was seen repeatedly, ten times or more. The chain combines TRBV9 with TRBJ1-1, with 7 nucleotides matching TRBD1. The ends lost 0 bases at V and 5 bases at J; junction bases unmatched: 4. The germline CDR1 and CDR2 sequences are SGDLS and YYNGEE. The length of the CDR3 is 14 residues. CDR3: CASSVEPGGTEAFF. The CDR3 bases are TGTGCCAGCAGCGTAGAGCCAGGGGGGACTGAAGCTTTCTTT.

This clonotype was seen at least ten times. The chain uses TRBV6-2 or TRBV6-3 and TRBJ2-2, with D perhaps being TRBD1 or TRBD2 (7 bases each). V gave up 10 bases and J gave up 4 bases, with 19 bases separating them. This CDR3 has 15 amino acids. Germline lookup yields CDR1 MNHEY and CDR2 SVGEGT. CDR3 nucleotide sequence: TGTGCCACCAAGGGGAGGGGGCCGGGCACCGGGGAGCTGTTTTTT. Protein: CATKGRGPGTGELFF.

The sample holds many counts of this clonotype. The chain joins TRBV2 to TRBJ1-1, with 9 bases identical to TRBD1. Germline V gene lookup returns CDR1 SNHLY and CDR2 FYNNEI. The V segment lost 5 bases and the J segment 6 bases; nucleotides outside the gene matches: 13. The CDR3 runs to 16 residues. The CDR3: CASSRNRGLGEAEAFF. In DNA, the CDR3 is TGTGCCAGCAGTCGTAACAGGGGGCTGGGGGAAGCTGAAGCTTTCTTT.

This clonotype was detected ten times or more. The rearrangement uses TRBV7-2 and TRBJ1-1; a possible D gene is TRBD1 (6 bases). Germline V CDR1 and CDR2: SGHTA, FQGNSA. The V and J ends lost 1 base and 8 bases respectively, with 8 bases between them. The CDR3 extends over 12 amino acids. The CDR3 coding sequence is TGTGCCAGCAGCTTAGACAGGGCGGAAGCTTTCTTT. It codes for CASSLDRAEAFF.

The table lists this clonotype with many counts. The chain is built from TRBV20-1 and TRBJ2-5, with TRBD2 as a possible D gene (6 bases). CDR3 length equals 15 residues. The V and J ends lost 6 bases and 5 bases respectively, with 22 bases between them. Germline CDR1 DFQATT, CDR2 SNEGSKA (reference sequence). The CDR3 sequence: CSAETGDYISETQYF. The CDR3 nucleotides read TGCAGTGCCGAAACGGGAGATTATATATCCGAGACCCAGTACTTC.

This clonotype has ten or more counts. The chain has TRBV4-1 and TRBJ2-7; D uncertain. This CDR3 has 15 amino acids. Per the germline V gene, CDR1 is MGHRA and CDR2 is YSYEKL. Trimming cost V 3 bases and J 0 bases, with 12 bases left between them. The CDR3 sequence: CASSHWAESSYEQYF. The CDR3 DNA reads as TGCGCCAGCAGCCATTGGGCAGAGAGCTCCTACGAGCAGTACTTC.